The 24 T cell receptor beta chains below were found in one sample sequenced in a study of T cells in Graves' hyperthyroidism and ophthalmopathy. TCR beta CDR3 regions were amplified from RNA. The HTBI primer set served for first-round RT-PCR of the TCR CDR3. TCRdb fed the multiplex PCR reads into MiXCR, producing one record per CDR3 protein. The sample carries 540,000 or so distinct CDR3 sequences, around 42% recorded once. The specimen sequenced was peripheral blood or thyroid tissue (not recorded which). The receptors come from an adult woman with Graves' disease, either hyperthyroidism or ophthalmopathy (not recorded which).

Ten or more counts support this clonotype. The chain recombines TRBV7-8 with TRBJ1-3; D gene unclear. The germline V gene has CDR1 SGHVS and CDR2 FQNEAQ. The CDR3 contains 17 residues. V was clipped by 4 bases and J by 0 bases, with 16 bases between them. CDR3 in DNA: TGTGCCAGCAGCTCCCGCCGTTTAGTCCCCTCTGGAAACACCATATATTTT. It translates to CASSSRRLVPSGNTIYF.

This clonotype was seen more than once but under ten times. V and J are TRBV14 and TRBJ2-3; unclear D gene. Per the germline V gene, CDR1 is SGHDN and CDR2 is FVKESK. The CDR3 runs 14 residues. V was trimmed by 5 bases and J by 2 bases, leaving 11 bases between them. The CDR3 nucleotides read TGTGCCAGCAGCGGCTCCAGACACACAGATACGCAGTATTTT. Protein sequence: CASSGSRHTDTQYF.

This clonotype was seen repeatedly, ten times or more. The rearrangement joins TRBV10-3 to TRBJ2-7; 13 bases are a match to TRBD2. The CDR3 runs 15 residues. After removal of 4 bases from V and 5 bases from J, the junction contained 5 bases not matched to a gene. Germline V gene data show CDR1 as ENHRY and CDR2 as SYGVKD. The CDR3 region is CAISGTSGSRDEQYF. The CDR3 nucleotides are TGTGCCATCAGTGGGACTAGCGGGAGTCGGGACGAGCAGTACTTC.

The table lists this clonotype with many counts. The gene calls are TRBV20-1 and TRBJ2-6; D not resolved. CDR1 and CDR2 from the germline V gene are DFQATT and SNEGSKA (reference sequence). There are 16 residues in the CDR3. Trimming took 0 bases from V and 0 from J, leaving 9 bases between them. CDR3 loop: CSARDRALSGANVLTF. CDR3 coding DNA: TGCAGTGCTAGAGACCGGGCCCTCTCTGGGGCCAACGTCCTGACTTTC.

The J gene is TRBJ2-1, the V gene TRBV7-9; TRBD2 agrees at 7 bases. Looked up from germline, CDR1 is SEHNR and CDR2 is FQNEAQ (reference sequence). This CDR3 has 15 amino acids. V shed 2 bases and J 4 bases; nucleotides not matched to a gene: 5. The CDR3 is CASSLPGGGYNEQFF. Written as DNA, the CDR3 is TGTGCCAGCAGCTTACCGGGAGGCGGGTACAATGAGCAGTTCTTC. Together with reference TRBV7-9 and TRBJ2-1, the CDR3 gives the full variable domain: DTGVSQNPRHKITKRGQNVTFRCDPISEHNRLYWYRQTLGQGPEFLTYFQNEAQLEKSRLLSDRFSAERPKGSFSTLEIQRTEQGDSAMYLCASSLPGGGYNEQFFGPGTRLTVL.

The gene calls are TRBV29-1 and TRBJ2-2, with 9 bases fitting TRBD1. The germline gives CDR1 SQVTM, CDR2 ANQGSEA. The CDR3 totals 13 residues. After removal of 5 bases from V and 4 bases from J, the junction contained 2 bases not matched to a gene. Written as DNA, the CDR3 is TGCAGCGTTCGGGACAGGGTCACCGGGGAGCTGTTTTTT. It translates to CSVRDRVTGELFF.

V gene TRBV6-5 combines with J gene TRBJ1-2; D ambiguous. Germline CDR1 is MNHEY and CDR2 is SVGAGI. This CDR3 has 15 residues. The V end lost 4 bases, the J end lost 4 bases, and 16 bases lay between the germline ends. In DNA form, the CDR3 reads TGTGCCAGCAGTTCTCTGTTGTCGGCAGGCTATGGCTACACCTTC. It specifies CASSSLLSAGYGYTF.

The chain recombines TRBV5-1 with TRBJ1-1, with D unresolved. This CDR3 region has 13 residues. Germline V gene lookup returns CDR1 SGHRS and CDR2 YFSETQ. V was cut by 0 bases and J by 3 bases, with 6 bases left in between. CDR3 residues: CASSLDGDTEAFF. CDR3 sequence (DNA): TGCGCCAGCAGCTTGGATGGGGACACTGAAGCTTTCTTT.

This clonotype was counted a few times. The V and J genes are TRBV20-1 and TRBJ1-3, with 8 bases identical to TRBD1. There are 14 residues in the CDR3. The V and J ends lost 3 bases and 0 bases, in that order; junction bases with no gene match: 1. Looked up from germline, CDR1 is DFQATT and CDR2 is SNEGSKA (reference sequence). The DNA of the CDR3 is TGCAGTGCTAGGGACAGGGCCTCTGGAAACACCATATATTTT. This encodes CSARDRASGNTIYF.

The chain combines TRBV5-1 with TRBJ2-5; the D gene is possibly TRBD1 (6 bases). The V and J ends lost 2 bases and 5 bases respectively, with 19 bases between them. The germline V gene has CDR1 SGHRS and CDR2 YFSETQ. The CDR3 sequence is 16 residues long. CDR3 protein: CASSLYGQHTGETQYF. The CDR3 DNA follows: TGCGCCAGCAGCTTATATGGACAGCACACCGGGGAGACCCAGTACTTC.

In its sample, this clonotype was seen many times. The chain employs TRBV6-5 and TRBJ1-1, with a weak D call TRBD1 (5 bases). V lost 7 bases and J lost 3, with 18 bases in between. This CDR3 comprises 15 residues. Germline CDR1 reads MNHEY; CDR2 reads SVGAGI. The CDR3 here is CASTRGGGSDTEAFF. Here the CDR3 DNA reads TGTGCCAGCACCCGGGGTGGGGGATCGGACACTGAAGCTTTCTTT.

This clonotype was observed at least ten times. V is TRBV11-2 and J is TRBJ1-3, with 7 bases that match TRBD1. V dropped 0 bases and J dropped 8; count of bases not matched to a gene: 7. Germline V lookup: CDR1 SGHAT, CDR2 FQNNGV. The CDR3 is 15 residues long. CDR3 nucleotide sequence: TGTGCCAGCAGCTTAGATCCCAGGGGGAGAGACACCATATATTTT. Translation gives CASSLDPRGRDTIYF. The full variable domain, rest sourced from reference TRBV11-2 and TRBJ1-3, is EAGVAQSPRYKIIEKRQSVAFWCNPISGHATLYWYQQILGQGPKLLIQFQNNGVVDDSQLPKDRFSAERLKGVDSTLKIQPAKLEDSAVYLCASSLDPRGRDTIYFGEGSWLTVV.

This clonotype was counted only a few times. The V call is TRBV7-2, the J call TRBJ1-6; 7 bases agree with TRBD1. The CDR3 spans 15 residues. The germline gives CDR1 SGHTA, CDR2 FQGNSA. Trimming cost V 3 bases and J 7 bases; bases outside gene matches: 6. This CDR3 is CASSFQTGRNSPLHF. In DNA, the CDR3 is TGTGCCAGCAGCTTCCAGACAGGGAGGAATTCACCCCTCCACTTT. Variable domain in full (rest from reference TRBV7-2 and TRBJ1-6): GAGVSQSPSNKVTEKGKDVELRCDPISGHTALYWYRQSLGQGLEFLIYFQGNSAPDKSGLPSDRFSAERTGGSVSTLTIQRTQQEDSAVYLCASSFQTGRNSPLHFGNGTRLTVT.

This clonotype was counted at least ten times. The genes are TRBV4-1 and TRBJ1-4; maybe TRBD1 (5 bases). The CDR3 runs to 17 residues. CDR1 is MGHRA, CDR2 YSYEKL, per germline. Trimming cost V 1 base and J 2 bases, with 14 bases left between them. The CDR3: CASSQVIRGSTNEKLFF. For the CDR3, the DNA is TGCGCCAGCAGCCAAGTCATCCGGGGGTCGACTAATGAAAAACTGTTTTTT.

The rearrangement uses TRBV11-2 and TRBJ1-6; D gene ambiguous. Germline V gene lookup returns CDR1 SGHAT and CDR2 FQNNGV. This CDR3 region has 14 residues. V dropped 1 base and J dropped 10 bases, with 11 bases sitting between them. CDR3 nucleotide sequence: TGTGCCAGCAGCTTAGTTGAGGGTCGGTCACCCCTCCACTTT. Protein product: CASSLVEGRSPLHF.

The chain recombines TRBV10-1 with TRBJ2-5; no reliable D call. Germline loops: CDR1 WNHNN, CDR2 SYGVQD (reference sequence). V was shortened by 3 bases and J by 1 base, with 6 bases between the two germline ends. The CDR3 extends over 13 amino acids. The CDR3 DNA follows: TGCGCCAGCAGTGAAACAGCCCAAGAGACCCAGTACTTC. It encodes CASSETAQETQYF.

A word on this clonotype: The DNA is omitted, as the CDR3 cannot be located on it reliably, and the CDR3 follows TCRdb's listing. The CDR3 reads CSARDGGRDGYTFGSGTQYF. V gene TRBV20-1 combines with J gene TRBJ2-5; the D call TRBD2 from the table was never checked on the DNA. The CDR3 has 20 amino acids, counting both end residues. CDR1 and CDR2 from the germline V gene are DFQATT and SNEGSKA (reference sequence).

The table lists this clonotype with a few counts. The rearrangement joins TRBV20-1 to TRBJ1-2; TRBD1 might be the D (6 bases). In germline, CDR1 is DFQATT, CDR2 SNEGSKA (reference sequence). CDR3 length: 13 residues. V was shortened by 2 bases and J by 7 bases, with 14 bases between the two germline ends. The CDR3, as DNA: TGCAGTGCTAGACTACAGGGCTACGGTGGCTACACCTTC. Encoded protein: CSARLQGYGGYTF.

J is TRBJ1-2 and V is TRBV6-1; no firm D call. V lost 5 bases and J lost 2, with 12 bases in between. The CDR3 loop spans 14 amino acids. Germline CDR1 is MNHNS and CDR2 is SASEGT. Here the CDR3 reads CASSPLQVNYGYTF. The CDR3 nucleotides are TGTGCCAGCAGTCCTTTGCAGGTCAACTATGGCTACACCTTC.

This clonotype was recorded many times. The chain joins TRBV9 to TRBJ1-2, with 8 bases lining up with TRBD1. Germline assignment: CDR1 SGDLS and CDR2 YYNGEE. V lost 0 bases to trimming and J lost 5 bases; unmatched junction nucleotides: 6. The CDR3 runs 15 residues. CDR3 bases: TGTGCCAGCAGCGTAGATCCAGGGGGCGCATATGGCTACACCTTC. It encodes CASSVDPGGAYGYTF.

The chain carries TRBV2 and TRBJ1-6, with D perhaps TRBD1 (6 bases). This CDR3 comprises 14 residues. Germline values: CDR1 SNHLY, CDR2 FYNNEI. The germline V and J ends were trimmed by 11 bases and 5 bases, with 16 bases remaining between them. CDR3 sequence (DNA): TGTGCCGTAAGGGGGTATAGGAATAATTCACCCCTCCACTTT. Translated: CAVRGYRNNSPLHF.

A note on this clonotype: The DNA is left out, because the CDR3 cannot be placed on it with certainty; the CDR3 is given as TCRdb lists it. The chain combines TRBV10-3 with TRBJ1-5; the table's TRBD1 call for D was not verified on the DNA. Germline V gene lookup returns CDR1 ENHRY and CDR2 SYGVKD. Counting both end residues, the CDR3 totals 22 amino acids. CDR3 loop: CAISEEGMMETQYFGPGQPQHF.

This clonotype came up many times. CDR3 loop: CASSLGWYETANNSPLHF. The DNA of the CDR3 is TGTGCCAGCAGCTTGGGGTGGTACGAGACGGCGAATAATTCACCCCTCCACTTT. The chain couples TRBV5-6 to TRBJ1-6; D remains ambiguous. This CDR3 comprises 18 residues. Trimming left V 0 bases short and J 5 bases short, with 18 bases between. From germline, CDR1 is SGHDT and CDR2 YYEEEE.

The chain carries TRBV2 and TRBJ1-1; D uncertain. The CDR3 is 12 residues long. V lost 10 bases to trimming and J lost 4 bases, with 13 bases between them. Germline CDR1 is SNHLY and CDR2 is FYNNEI. The CDR3 is CAMTLRSTEAFF. CDR3 bases: TGTGCCATGACTTTAAGATCCACTGAAGCTTTCTTT. Complete variable domain (other parts from reference TRBV2 and TRBJ1-1): EPEVTQTPSHQVTQMGQEVILRCVPISNHLYFYWYRQILGQKVEFLVSFYNNEISEKSEIFDDQFSVERPDGSNFTLKIRSTKLEDSAMYFCAMTLRSTEAFFGQGTRLTVV.